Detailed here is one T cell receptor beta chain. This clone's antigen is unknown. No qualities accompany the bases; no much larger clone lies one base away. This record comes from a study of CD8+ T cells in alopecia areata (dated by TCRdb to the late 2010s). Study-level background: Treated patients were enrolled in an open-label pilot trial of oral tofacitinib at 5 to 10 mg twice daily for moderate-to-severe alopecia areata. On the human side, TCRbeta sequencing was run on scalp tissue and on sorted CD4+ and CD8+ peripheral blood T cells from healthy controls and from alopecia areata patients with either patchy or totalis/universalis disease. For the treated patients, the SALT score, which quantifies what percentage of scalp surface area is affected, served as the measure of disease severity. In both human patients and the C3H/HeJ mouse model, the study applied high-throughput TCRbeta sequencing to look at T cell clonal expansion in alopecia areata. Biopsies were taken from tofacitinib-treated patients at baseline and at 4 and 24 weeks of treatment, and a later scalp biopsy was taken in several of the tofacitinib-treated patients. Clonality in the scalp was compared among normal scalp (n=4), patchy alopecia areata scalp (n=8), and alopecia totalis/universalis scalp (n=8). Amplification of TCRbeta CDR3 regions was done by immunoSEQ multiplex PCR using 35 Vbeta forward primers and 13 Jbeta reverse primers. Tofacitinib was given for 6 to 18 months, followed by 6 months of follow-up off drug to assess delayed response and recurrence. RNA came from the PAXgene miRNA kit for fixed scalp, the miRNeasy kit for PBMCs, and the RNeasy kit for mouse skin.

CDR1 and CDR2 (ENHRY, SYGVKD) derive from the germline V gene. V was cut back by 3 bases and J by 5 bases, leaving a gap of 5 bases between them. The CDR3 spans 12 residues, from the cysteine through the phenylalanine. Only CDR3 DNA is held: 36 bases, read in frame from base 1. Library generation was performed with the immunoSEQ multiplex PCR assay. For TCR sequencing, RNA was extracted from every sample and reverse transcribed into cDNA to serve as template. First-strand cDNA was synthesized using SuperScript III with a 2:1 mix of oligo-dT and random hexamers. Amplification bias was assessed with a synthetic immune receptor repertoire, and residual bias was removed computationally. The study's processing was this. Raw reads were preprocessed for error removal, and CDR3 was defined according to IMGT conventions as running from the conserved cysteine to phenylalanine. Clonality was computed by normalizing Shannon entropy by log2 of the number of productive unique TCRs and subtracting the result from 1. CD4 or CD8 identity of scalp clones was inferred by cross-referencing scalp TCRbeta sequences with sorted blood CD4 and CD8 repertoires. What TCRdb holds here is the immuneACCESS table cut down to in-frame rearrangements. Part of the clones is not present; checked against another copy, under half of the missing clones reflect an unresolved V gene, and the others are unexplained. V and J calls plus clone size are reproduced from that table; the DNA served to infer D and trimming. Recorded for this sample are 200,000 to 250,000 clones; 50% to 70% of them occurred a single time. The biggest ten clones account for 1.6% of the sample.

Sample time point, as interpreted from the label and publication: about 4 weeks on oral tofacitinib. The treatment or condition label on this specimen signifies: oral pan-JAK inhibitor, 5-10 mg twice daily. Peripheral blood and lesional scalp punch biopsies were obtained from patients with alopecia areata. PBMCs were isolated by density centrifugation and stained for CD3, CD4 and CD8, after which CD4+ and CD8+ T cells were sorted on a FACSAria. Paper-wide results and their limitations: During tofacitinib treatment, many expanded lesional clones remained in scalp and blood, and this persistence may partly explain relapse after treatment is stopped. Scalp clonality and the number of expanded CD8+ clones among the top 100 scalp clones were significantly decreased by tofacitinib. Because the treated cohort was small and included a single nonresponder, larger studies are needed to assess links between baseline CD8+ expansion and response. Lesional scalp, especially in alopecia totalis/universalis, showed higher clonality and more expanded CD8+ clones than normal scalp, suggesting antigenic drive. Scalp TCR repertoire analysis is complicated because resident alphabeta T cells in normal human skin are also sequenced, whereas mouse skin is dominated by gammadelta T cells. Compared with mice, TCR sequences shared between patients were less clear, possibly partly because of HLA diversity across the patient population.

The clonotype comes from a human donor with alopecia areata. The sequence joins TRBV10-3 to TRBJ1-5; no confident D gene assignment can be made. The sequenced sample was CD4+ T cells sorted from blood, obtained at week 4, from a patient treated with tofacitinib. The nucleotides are TGTGCCATCAGTGAACCAGATCAGCCCCAGCATTTT. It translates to CAISEPDQPQHF.